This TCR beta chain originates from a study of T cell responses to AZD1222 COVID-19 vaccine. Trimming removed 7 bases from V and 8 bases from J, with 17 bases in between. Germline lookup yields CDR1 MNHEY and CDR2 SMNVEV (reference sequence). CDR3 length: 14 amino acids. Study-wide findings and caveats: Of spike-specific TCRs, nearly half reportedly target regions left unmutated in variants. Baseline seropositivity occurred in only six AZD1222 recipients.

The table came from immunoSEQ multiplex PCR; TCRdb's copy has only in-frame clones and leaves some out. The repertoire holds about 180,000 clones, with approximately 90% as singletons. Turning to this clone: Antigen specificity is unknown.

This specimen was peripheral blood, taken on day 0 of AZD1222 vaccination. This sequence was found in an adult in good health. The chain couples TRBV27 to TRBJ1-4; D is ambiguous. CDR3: CASNLSAQREKLFF. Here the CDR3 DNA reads TGTGCCAGCAATCTCTCGGCCCAAAGGGAAAAACTGTTTTTT.